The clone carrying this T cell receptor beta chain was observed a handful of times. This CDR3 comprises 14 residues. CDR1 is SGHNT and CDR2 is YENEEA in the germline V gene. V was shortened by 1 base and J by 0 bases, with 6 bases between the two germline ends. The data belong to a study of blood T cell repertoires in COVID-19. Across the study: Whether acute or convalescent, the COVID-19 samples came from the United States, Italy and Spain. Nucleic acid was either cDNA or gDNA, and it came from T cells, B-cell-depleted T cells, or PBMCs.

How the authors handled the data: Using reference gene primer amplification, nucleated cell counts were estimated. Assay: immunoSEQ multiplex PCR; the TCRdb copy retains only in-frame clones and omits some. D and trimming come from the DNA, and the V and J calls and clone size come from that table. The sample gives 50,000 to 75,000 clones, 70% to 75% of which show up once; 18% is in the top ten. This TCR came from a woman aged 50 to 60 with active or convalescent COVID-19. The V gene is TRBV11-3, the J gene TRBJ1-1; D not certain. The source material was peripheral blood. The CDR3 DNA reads TGTGCCAGCAGCTTAGGCAGGATGAACACTGAAGCTTTCTTT. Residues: CASSLGRMNTEAFF.